These T cell receptor beta chains were read from a single sample in a study of shared clonotypes between healthy human individuals. Assay used: immunoSEQ multiplex PCR; TCRdb lists only in-frame clones, some missing. The sample consists of approximately 640,000 clones, 90% of them appearing once. What was sequenced was memory CD8+ T cells from PBMCs. The receptors stem from a man in his late teens or twenties in good health. Some clones in this sample may be carry-over from other donors' samples. CDR3s include the opening cysteine and the closing phenylalanine or tryptophan. The D gene is left open where the match is weak.

V gene: TRBV28; D gene: -; J gene: TRBJ2-7; CDR3 DNA: TGTGCCAGCAGTATGGCGGACTCCTACGAGCAGTACTTC; CDR3 protein: CASSMADSYEQYF
V gene: TRBV19; D gene: TRBD1; J gene: TRBJ1-1; CDR3 DNA: TGTGCCAGTAGTGTGGGACAGTACAACACTGAAGCTTTCTTT; CDR3 protein: CASSVGQYNTEAFF
V gene: TRBV4-3; D gene: TRBD1; J gene: TRBJ2-2; CDR3 DNA: TGCGCCAGCAGCCAAGATCGGGACAGGGTTGGGACCGGGGAGCTGTTTTTT; CDR3 protein: CASSQDRDRVGTGELFF
V gene: TRBV27; D gene: TRBD2; J gene: TRBJ2-7; CDR3 DNA: TGTGCCAGCAGTCCGGGGACTAGCGTACCGGTCTTC; CDR3 protein: CASSPGTSVPVF
V gene: TRBV14; D gene: -; J gene: TRBJ1-3; CDR3 DNA: TGTGCCAGCAGCCAAGGTCTCACGACCGCACACACTGGAAACACCATATATTTT; CDR3 protein: CASSQGLTTAHTGNTIYF
V gene: TRBV9; D gene: -; J gene: TRBJ2-7; CDR3 DNA: TGTGCCAGCAGCGTAGGGACGGTAAGCTACGAGCAGTACTTC; CDR3 protein: CASSVGTVSYEQYF
V gene: TRBV5-1; D gene: -; J gene: TRBJ1-1; CDR3 DNA: TGCGCCAGCAGCTTGGTTGGACAGAGCACCGAAGCTTTCTTT; CDR3 protein: CASSLVGQSTEAFF
V gene: TRBV4-1; D gene: -; J gene: TRBJ1-1; CDR3 DNA: TGCGCCAGCAGCCAAGAGGGTTACGGTCCGATAGGATACACTGAAGCTTTCTTT; CDR3 protein: CASSQEGYGPIGYTEAFF
V gene: TRBV15; D gene: -; J gene: TRBJ2-1; CDR3 DNA: TGTGCCACCGGGGGTGGTATGGGCCACAATGAGCAGTTCTTC; CDR3 protein: CATGGGMGHNEQFF
V gene: TRBV19; D gene: -; J gene: TRBJ1-2; CDR3 DNA: TGTGCCAGTAGTCCTAGCGGGCTCCTAGGGTATGGCTACACCTTC; CDR3 protein: CASSPSGLLGYGYTF
V gene: TRBV7-9; D gene: -; J gene: TRBJ2-2; CDR3 DNA: TGTGCCAGCAGCGACGTCGGGCAGGGAGGCACCGGGGAGCTGTTTTTT; CDR3 protein: CASSDVGQGGTGELFF
V gene: TRBV7-9; D gene: -; J gene: TRBJ2-5; CDR3 DNA: TGTGCCAGCAGCTTAGGCTTACCAGAGACCCAGTACTTC; CDR3 protein: CASSLGLPETQYF
V gene: TRBV5-1; D gene: TRBD1; J gene: TRBJ2-7; CDR3 DNA: TGCGCCAGCAGCTGGGGTCCTGGACAGGGGACCCACGAGCAGTACTTC; CDR3 protein: CASSWGPGQGTHEQYF
V gene: TRBV9; D gene: TRBD2; J gene: TRBJ2-7; CDR3 DNA: TGTGCCAGCAGCGGGTCTAGCGGGATCTCCCCGCAGTACTTC; CDR3 protein: CASSGSSGISPQYF
V gene: TRBV9; D gene: -; J gene: TRBJ1-1; CDR3 DNA: TGTGCCAGCAGCACGAGTGGGGGGGTCCAGGCTGAAGCTTTCTTT; CDR3 protein: CASSTSGGVQAEAFF
V gene: TRBV6-5; D gene: -; J gene: TRBJ1-1; CDR3 DNA: TGTGCCAGCAGCCCCCCCTGGGGCACTGAAGCTTTCTTT; CDR3 protein: CASSPPWGTEAFF